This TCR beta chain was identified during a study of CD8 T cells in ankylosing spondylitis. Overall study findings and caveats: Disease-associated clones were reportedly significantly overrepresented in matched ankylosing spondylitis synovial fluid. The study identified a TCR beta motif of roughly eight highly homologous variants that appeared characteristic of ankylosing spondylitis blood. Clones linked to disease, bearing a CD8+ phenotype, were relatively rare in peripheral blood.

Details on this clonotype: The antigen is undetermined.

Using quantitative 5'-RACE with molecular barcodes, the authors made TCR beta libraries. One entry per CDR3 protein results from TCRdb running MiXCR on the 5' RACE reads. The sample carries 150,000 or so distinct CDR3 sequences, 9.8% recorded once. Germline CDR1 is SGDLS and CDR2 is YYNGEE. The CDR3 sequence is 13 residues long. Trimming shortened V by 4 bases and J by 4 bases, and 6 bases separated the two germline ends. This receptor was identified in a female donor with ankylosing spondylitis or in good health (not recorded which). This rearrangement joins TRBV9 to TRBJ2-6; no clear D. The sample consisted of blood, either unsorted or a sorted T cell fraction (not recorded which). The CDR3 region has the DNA TGTGCCAGCAGCTCTCCGGGGGCCAACGTCCTGACTTTC. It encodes CASSSPGANVLTF.